These 28 T cell receptor beta chains share one sample of origin, sequenced in a study of blood T cells in healthy people across ages. A sample-barcoded 5' primer and a J-beta primer mix were used in a second PCR of about 7 to 12 cycles. TCRdb redid the calling of the 5' RACE reads with MiXCR, one entry per CDR3 protein. The table records 850,000 to 950,000 distinct CDR3 sequences, roughly 26% of them present only once. The specimen was blood. These receptors all come from a woman of 80 years or more in good health.

This clonotype showed up just a few times. This sequence may be a read error, since a much larger clone differs from it by one base. The CDR3 sequence is CSVEGRPGRTCEQYF. The CDR3 bases are TGCAGCGTTGAAGGACGGCCAGGTCGAACCTGCGAGCAGTACTTC. The chain couples TRBV29-1 to TRBJ2-5; D call uncertain. The end of the DNA fits TRBJ2-7 better, so the J call may be wrong. The CDR3 runs 15 residues. Germline V gene data show CDR1 as SQVTM and CDR2 as ANQGSEA.

Concerning this clonotype: An end of the junction differs from the germline gene, which may be a read error. The chain employs TRBV7-9 and TRBJ2-7; D unclear. This CDR3 contains 13 residues. Germline V lookup: CDR1 SEHNR, CDR2 FQNEAQ (reference sequence). CDR3 residues: CAGSPNGNYEQYF. The CDR3 region has the DNA TGTGCCGGCAGCCCTAATGGGAACTACGAGCAGTACTTC.

At least ten counts were recorded for this clonotype. The chain uses TRBV6-2 or TRBV6-3 and TRBJ2-1; 11 bases match TRBD2. In germline, CDR1 is MNHEY, CDR2 SVGEGT. Trimming took 8 bases from V and 5 from J; bases not matched to a gene: 8. The CDR3 consists of 15 residues. The CDR3 region is CASSWLAGGDNEQFF. As DNA, the CDR3 is TGTGCCAGCTCTTGGCTAGCGGGGGGCGACAATGAGCAGTTCTTC.

This clonotype occurred many times. This chain's CDR3 is CASSLAGSKADTQYF. In DNA, the CDR3 is TGTGCCAGCAGTTTGGCGGGGAGCAAGGCAGATACGCAGTATTTT. The chain joins TRBV28 to TRBJ2-3; weak D call: TRBD2 (6 bases). Between the trimmed V and J ends, which lost 3 bases and 4 bases, there was a span of 14 bases. This CDR3 is 15 amino acids long. Germline CDR1 MDHEN, CDR2 SYDVKM. Combining the CDR3 with reference TRBV28 and TRBJ2-3 gives the whole variable domain DVKVTQSSRYLVKRTGEKVFLECVQDMDHENMFWYRQDPGLGLRLIYFSYDVKMKEKGDIPEGYSVSREKKERFSLILESASTNQTSMYLCASSLAGSKADTQYFGPGTRLTVL.

The chain combines TRBV3-1 with TRBJ2-7, with D perhaps matching TRBD1 (6 bases). Germline loops: CDR1 LGHDT, CDR2 YNNKEL (reference sequence). The CDR3 is made up of 18 amino acids. The ends were cut back, 4 bases at V and 2 bases at J, with 24 bases in the middle. The CDR3 DNA reads TGTGCCAGCAGCCGGGTGACGTACAGGGCCTCTTGCCCCTACGAGCAGTACTTC. This translates into CASSRVTYRASCPYEQYF.

This clonotype was counted at least ten times. V usage is TRBV20-1 and J usage is TRBJ2-1, with a tentative D call TRBD2 (6 bases). This CDR3 has 14 residues. The germline V gene has CDR1 DFQATT and CDR2 SNEGSKA (reference sequence). Trimming pared 3 bases from V and 0 bases from J, leaving 9 bases between. The CDR3 nucleotides are TGCAGTGCTAGTTGGCGGGGCTCCTACAATGAGCAGTTCTTC. Its protein is CSASWRGSYNEQFF.

The sample holds many counts of this clonotype. Written as DNA, the CDR3 is TGCGCCAGCAGTGAGTCGGGTAGCCGGGCAGGGGGCGATGAGCAGTTCTTC. This sequence encodes CASSESGSRAGGDEQFF. The chain combines TRBV10-1 with TRBJ2-1; 8 bases match TRBD1. The CDR3 covers 17 residues. With 0 bases clipped from V and 8 bases from J, the junction kept 12 bases outside the gene matches. Per the germline V gene, CDR1 is WNHNN and CDR2 is SYGVQD (reference sequence).

In this sample, this clonotype turned up many times. The CDR3 protein is CASSLARDRGRGKLFF. The CDR3 DNA reads TGTGCCAGCAGCTTAGCAAGGGACAGGGGGAGAGGGAAACTGTTTTTT. This sequence joins TRBV7-2 and TRBJ1-4; 11 bases are a match to TRBD1. Germline V CDR1 and CDR2: SGHTA, FQGNSA. Trimming took 0 bases from V and 11 from J; bases not matched to a gene: 8. The CDR3 is 16 amino acids. Looking up the rest from reference TRBV7-2 and TRBJ1-4 gives the full variable domain: GAGVSQSPSNKVTEKGKDVELRCDPISGHTALYWYRQSLGQGLEFLIYFQGNSAPDKSGLPSDRFSAERTGGSVSTLTIQRTQQEDSAVYLCASSLARDRGRGKLFFGSGTQLSVL.

The CDR3 nucleotides read TGTGCCAGCAGCCGACCAGGAATCATGAACACTGAAGCTTTCTTT. Residues: CASSRPGIMNTEAFF. The chain uses TRBV6-2 or TRBV6-3 and TRBJ1-1, with D unresolved. This CDR3 region has 15 residues. Trimming cost V 6 bases and J 0 bases, with 14 bases left between them. CDR1 is MNHEY, CDR2 SVGEGT, per germline.

There are many counts of this clonotype. J is TRBJ2-1 and V is TRBV15, with D possibly TRBD2 on 6 matching bases. Germline assignment: CDR1 LNHNV and CDR2 YYDKDF (reference sequence). V lost 0 bases and J lost 7, with 10 bases in between. The CDR3 runs to 14 residues. DNA of the CDR3: TGTGCCACCAGCAGAGATCTAGCGACGAATGAGCAGTTCTTC. Translation gives CATSRDLATNEQFF.

The V gene is TRBV7-8, the J gene TRBJ2-5, with D tentatively TRBD1 or TRBD2 (7 bases each). Trimming removed 5 bases from V and 7 bases from J, with 23 bases in between. The CDR3 loop spans 16 amino acids. Per germline, CDR1 SGHVS and CDR2 FQNEAQ. CDR3 loop: CASSRGDSPQGRTQYF. The CDR3 bases are TGTGCCAGCAGCCGGGGGGACAGCCCTCAGGGACGGACCCAGTACTTC. Based on the CDR3 plus reference TRBV7-8 and TRBJ2-5, the full variable domain is GAGVSQSPRYKVAKRGQDVALRCDPISGHVSLFWYQQALGQGPEFLTYFQNEAQLDKSGLPSDRFFAERPEGSVSTLKIQRTQQEDSAVYLCASSRGDSPQGRTQYFGPGTRLLVL.

Notes on this clonotype: A much larger clone is a single base away; this may be a read error. V is TRBV12-3 or TRBV12-4 and J is TRBJ1-1, with D perhaps TRBD1 (6 bases). The CDR3 runs to 13 residues. The V end was cut by 11 bases, the J end by 1 base, with 14 bases between. The DNA of the CDR3 is TGTGCCGGCGTAAGGGGGGAGAACACTGAAGCTTTCTTT. Protein sequence: CAGVRGENTEAFF.

Of note for this clonotype: A much bigger clone sits one base away, suggesting this may be a read error. This chain joins TRBV20-1 and TRBJ2-4; a possible D gene is TRBD1 (6 bases). V gave up 6 bases and J gave up 13 bases, with 28 bases separating them. Per the germline V gene, CDR1 is DFQATT and CDR2 is SNEGSKA (reference sequence). This CDR3 has 15 residues. In DNA form, the CDR3 reads TGCAGTGCCCGAATCCCCGGGACATCATACAATGAGCAGTACTTC. Its translation: CSARIPGTSYNEQYF.

On this clonotype itself: Being one base from a much bigger clone, this may be a read error. Because it lacks the conserved phenylalanine or tryptophan at the end, this CDR3 is likely a read error. The V gene is TRBV7-9, the J gene TRBJ1-2; 10 bases are shared with TRBD1. CDR3 length: 13 residues. Germline trimming cut 3 bases from V and 7 bases from J; bases unmatched to any gene: 2. Per the germline V gene, CDR1 is SEHNR and CDR2 is FQNEAQ (reference sequence). The CDR3 loop is CASSLTGGVGYTV. As DNA, the CDR3 is TGTGCCAGCAGCTTGACAGGGGGCGTTGGCTACACCGTC.

V gene TRBV6-2 or TRBV6-3 combines with J gene TRBJ1-5; D is unresolved. This CDR3 comprises 13 residues. Germline V CDR1 and CDR2: MNHEY, SVGEGT. The ends were cut back, 6 bases at V and 0 bases at J, with 6 bases in the middle. This CDR3 is CASRHPSNQPQHF. DNA of the CDR3: TGTGCCAGCAGGCACCCTAGCAATCAGCCCCAGCATTTT.

In its sample, this clonotype was seen once. V is TRBV29-1 and J is TRBJ2-1; perhaps TRBD2 as D (5 bases). The CDR3 spans 16 residues. The germline gives CDR1 SQVTM, CDR2 ANQGSEA. V gave up 2 bases and J gave up 0 bases, with 14 bases separating them. Here the CDR3 reads CSVELEDSSSYNEQFF. The CDR3 DNA reads as TGCAGCGTTGAATTGGAGGACTCGTCCTCCTACAATGAGCAGTTCTTC.

The J gene is TRBJ1-1, the V gene TRBV20-1; D remains ambiguous. Germline CDR1 reads DFQATT; CDR2 reads SNEGSKA (reference sequence). This CDR3 region has 13 residues. The V end was cut by 3 bases, the J end by 0 bases, with 8 bases between. The CDR3, as DNA: TGCAGTGCTAGTGGGCTAATGAACACTGAAGCTTTCTTT. It codes for CSASGLMNTEAFF.

This clonotype has more than one count but fewer than ten. The chain combines TRBV6-6 with TRBJ1-5, with TRBD1 matching over 7 bases. Losses at the gene ends were 2 bases for V and 2 bases for J; bases not matched to a gene: 6. Germline CDR1 and CDR2: MNHNY and SVGAGI (reference sequence). This CDR3 spans 16 amino acids. DNA of the CDR3: TGTGCCAGCAGTTACACAGGGGATAGTGGCAATCAGCCCCAGCATTTT. Protein: CASSYTGDSGNQPQHF.

In this sample, this clonotype turned up many times. A read error may account for a junction end that differs from germline. The chain joins TRBV6-2 or TRBV6-3 to TRBJ1-1; D is perhaps TRBD1 (6 bases). This CDR3 contains 13 residues. Germline loops: CDR1 MNHEY, CDR2 SVGEGT. CDR3 sequence: CASSSRGNTEAFF. CDR3 in DNA: TGCGCCAGCAGCTCCAGGGGGAACACTGAAGCTTTCTTT.

The chain employs TRBV5-1 and TRBJ2-2, with D perhaps matching TRBD1 or TRBD2 (7 bases each). Deletions cut 4 bases from V and 1 base from J, with 14 bases between. The germline CDR1 and CDR2 sequences are SGHRS and YFSETQ. This CDR3 contains 16 residues. CDR3 sequence (DNA): TGCGCCAGCAGCCAAGCGGGACAGAGGAACACCGGGGAGCTGTTTTTT. Translated, it gives CASSQAGQRNTGELFF.

The V call is TRBV7-8, the J call TRBJ2-4; 12 bases match TRBD1. The J call is doubtful: the DNA matches TRBJ2-7 better. The germline gives CDR1 SGHVS, CDR2 FQNEAQ. The length of the CDR3 is 15 residues. The CDR3 loop is CASSARDRGPHEQYF. The CDR3 nucleotides are TGTGCCAGCAGCGCCCGGGACAGGGGGCCCCACGAGCAGTACTTC.

This clonotype has at least ten counts. This chain's CDR3 is CAIAQETQYF. CDR3 bases: TGCGCCATCGCCCAAGAGACCCAGTACTTC. The V gene is TRBV10-1, the J gene TRBJ2-5; D is undetermined. This CDR3 region has 10 residues. The V gene's germline CDR1 is WNHNN and CDR2 SYGVQD (reference sequence). The V end lost 10 bases, the J end lost 1 base, and 4 bases lay between the germline ends.

This clonotype was seen more than once but under ten times. The chain carries TRBV20-1 and TRBJ2-6; 10 nucleotides align to TRBD1. Germline-derived CDR1 and CDR2 are DFQATT and SNEGSKA (reference sequence). There are 18 residues in the CDR3. The trim removed 4 bases at V and 0 bases at J, leaving 9 bases unmatched. The CDR3 protein is CSAKRTGGVFSGANVLTF. CDR3 sequence (DNA): TGCAGTGCTAAACGGACAGGGGGGGTTTTCTCTGGGGCCAACGTCCTGACTTTC.

In regard to this clonotype: A read error may explain this, as a much larger clone is one base away. The chain combines TRBV14 with TRBJ2-6; a weak D match, TRBD1 (5 bases). CDR1 and CDR2 (germline): SGHDN, FVKESK. The CDR3 is 16 amino acids. CDR3 nucleotides: TGTGCCAGCGGCCATATCCAGGGTTCTGGGGCCAACGTCCTGACTTTC. Its protein is CASGHIQGSGANVLTF.

Worth noting for this clonotype: A read error may explain this, as a much larger clone is one base away. The chain employs TRBV6-6 and TRBJ2-3, with 12 bases that match TRBD2. V dropped 7 bases and J dropped 3; count of bases not matched to a gene: 2. CDR3 length: 14 residues. Germline CDR1 and CDR2: MNHNY and SVGAGI (reference sequence). This chain's CDR3 is CASTGLAGTDTQYF. The CDR3 DNA follows: TGTGCCAGCACCGGACTAGCGGGGACAGATACGCAGTATTTT.

The table lists this clonotype with many counts. The chain joins TRBV6-5 to TRBJ2-1, with D perhaps TRBD2 (5 bases). CDR3 length equals 15 residues. The germline V gene encodes CDR1 MNHEY and CDR2 SVGAGI. Deletions cut 6 bases from V and 0 bases from J, with 12 bases between. This chain's CDR3 is CASSWTSLSYNEQFF. As DNA, the CDR3 is TGTGCCAGCAGCTGGACTTCCCTCTCCTACAATGAGCAGTTCTTC.

The chain has TRBV7-2 and TRBJ1-1, with 7 nucleotides matching TRBD1. The CDR3 loop spans 15 amino acids. After removal of 1 base from V and 5 bases from J, the junction contained 7 bases not matched to a gene. CDR1 is SGHTA and CDR2 is FQGNSA in the germline V gene. This CDR3 is CASSLGYRGGTEAFF. The CDR3 DNA reads as TGTGCCAGCAGCTTAGGCTACAGGGGTGGTACTGAAGCTTTCTTT.

Regarding this clonotype: A read error may be the cause here, since a much bigger clone is one base away. The rearrangement joins TRBV6-1 to TRBJ2-1; 7 nucleotides agree with TRBD1. J lost 4 bases, V lost 6 bases, and 12 bases had no gene match. CDR3 length: 16 amino acids. Germline assignment: CDR1 MNHNS and CDR2 SASEGT. CDR3 nucleotides: TGTGCCAGCAGAAGAATAGGACAGGAGGCTTACAATGAGCAGTTCTTC. Translation: CASRRIGQEAYNEQFF.